This T cell receptor beta chain was identified during a study of cytomegalovirus exposure and HLA in healthy donors. On the study more broadly: Among the roughly 400 genotyped donors, approximately 82% were placed in the Caucasian-associated ancestry cluster.

Nominally healthy donors were sampled, though unrecorded immune exposures were likely. The PCR was carried out with 60 Vbeta primers and 13 Jbeta primers. Here immunoSEQ multiplex PCR was the method, and the copy in TCRdb shows in-frame clones only, minus some. Recorded for this sample: under 200,000 clones. Germline-derived CDR1 and CDR2 are MNHEY and SMNVEV (reference sequence). The CDR3 covers 15 residues. With V trimmed by 4 bases and J by 4 bases, 6 bases remained unmatched. The TCR sequence derives from a man aged 25 to 45 in good health and CMV-seronegative. The source material was PBMCs. The chain uses TRBV27 and TRBJ1-3; TRBD1 agrees at 8 bases. CDR3 residues: CASSSGRGLGNTIYF. The DNA of the CDR3 is TGTGCCAGCAGTTCAGGCAGGGGGCTGGGAAACACCATATATTTT.